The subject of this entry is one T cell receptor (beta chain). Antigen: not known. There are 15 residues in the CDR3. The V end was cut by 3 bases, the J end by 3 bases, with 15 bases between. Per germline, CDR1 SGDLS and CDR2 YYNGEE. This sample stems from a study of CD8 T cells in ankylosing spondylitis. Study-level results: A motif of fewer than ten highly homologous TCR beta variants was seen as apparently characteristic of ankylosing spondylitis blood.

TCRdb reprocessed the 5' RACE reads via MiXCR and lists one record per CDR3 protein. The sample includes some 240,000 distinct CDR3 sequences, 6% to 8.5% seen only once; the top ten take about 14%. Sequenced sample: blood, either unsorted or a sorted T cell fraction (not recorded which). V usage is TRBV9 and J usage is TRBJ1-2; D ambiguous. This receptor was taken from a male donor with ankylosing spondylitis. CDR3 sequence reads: CASSGTRTADYGYTF. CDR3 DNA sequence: TGTGCCAGCAGCGGAACACGGACCGCAGACTATGGCTACACCTTC. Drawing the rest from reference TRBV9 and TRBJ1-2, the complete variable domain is DSGVTQTPKHLITATGQRVTLRCSPRSGDLSVYWYQQSLDQGLQFLIQYYNGEERAKGNILERFSAQQFPDLHSELNLSSLELGDSALYFCASSGTRTADYGYTFGSGTRLTVV.